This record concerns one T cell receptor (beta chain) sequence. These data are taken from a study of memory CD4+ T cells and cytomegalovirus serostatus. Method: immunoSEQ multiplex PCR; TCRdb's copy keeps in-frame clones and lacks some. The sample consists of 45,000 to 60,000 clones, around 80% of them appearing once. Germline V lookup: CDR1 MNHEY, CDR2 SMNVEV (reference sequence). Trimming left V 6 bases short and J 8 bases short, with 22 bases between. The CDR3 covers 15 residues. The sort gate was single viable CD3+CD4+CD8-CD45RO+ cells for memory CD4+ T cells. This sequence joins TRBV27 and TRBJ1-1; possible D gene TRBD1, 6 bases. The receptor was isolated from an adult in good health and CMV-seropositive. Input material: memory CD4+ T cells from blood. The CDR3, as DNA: TGTGCCAGCAGGCCGGGGGGAGGGGGGCGCCGGGAAGCTTTCTTT. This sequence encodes CASRPGGGGRREAFF.